This TCR beta chain was profiled in a study of metastatic and nonmetastatic thyroid tumors. Study overall: Repertoires from blood and tumor or nodule tissue of malignant and benign thyroid patients were compared.

In the authors' methods: A distant-metastasis classifier for papillary thyroid cancer was built using CDR3 differences across clinicopathological groups. TCRdb re-clonotyped the PCR reads via MiXCR. These V and J calls are TCRdb output, not the study's own analysis. Altogether 20,000 to 25,000 clones are present, around 20% being singletons, with the ten largest covering around 4.6%. No patient received treatment before thyroid surgery. This clone is medium-sized. Its target is not known. Study results and limitations: Malignant thyroid tumors reportedly had TCR beta diversity that was significantly higher than in benign nodules, in blood and tumor.

The specimen was adjacent normal tissue. This receptor was obtained from a female donor with papillary thyroid cancer or a benign thyroid nodule (not recorded which). Some clones in this sample may be carry-over from other donors' samples.

Here the CDR3 reads CATSDTRTGTGETQYF. CDR3 nucleotide sequence: TGTGCCACCAGTGATACCCGGACGGGTACGGGAGAGACCCAGTACTTC. The V call is TRBV24-1, the J call TRBJ2-5; D uncertain. V was pared by 3 bases and J by 4 bases, with 17 bases between. The CDR3 contains 16 residues. CDR1 KGHDR and CDR2 SFDVKD come from the germline V gene.